The 32 T cell receptor beta chains below all came from one sample that was sequenced in a study of human T cells and chemical hapten exposure. TCRdb reanalysed the RACE reads using MiXCR and keeps one entry per CDR3 protein. Of approximately 120,000 distinct CDR3 sequences listed, more than 7% were seen once; the top ten hold 3.1%. Regarding time point: patch test 2, 6 weeks after DPC sensitization. Sample treatment: therapeutic diphenylcyclopropenone sensitization with weekly scalp DPC. The source was whole blood, collected in connection with sensitization to the hapten diphenylcyclopropenone (DPC). These receptor sequences come from a woman in her 40s with alopecia areata. Some clones in this sample may be carry-over from other donors' samples.

This clonotype was observed at least ten times. V usage is TRBV28 and J usage is TRBJ2-5, with D unclear. The CDR3 covers 14 residues. The V end lost 6 bases, the J end lost 1 base, and 12 bases lay between the germline ends. Germline values: CDR1 MDHEN, CDR2 SYDVKM. The CDR3 protein is CASSPALPQETQYF. The CDR3 nucleotides read TGTGCCAGCAGCCCCGCGTTACCCCAAGAGACCCAGTACTTC.

This clonotype was detected many times. CDR3 sequence reads: CSARETGEETQYF. For the CDR3, the DNA is TGCAGTGCTAGGGAGACAGGGGAAGAGACCCAGTACTTC. This chain uses TRBV20-1 with TRBJ2-5; 8 bases are shared with TRBD1. Germline-derived CDR1 and CDR2 are DFQATT and SNEGSKA (reference sequence). The CDR3 loop spans 13 amino acids. V dropped 3 bases and J dropped 3; count of bases not matched to a gene: 3.

This clonotype has only a few counts. The chain recombines TRBV5-6 with TRBJ2-7; TRBD1 matches 8 bases. The CDR3 loop spans 12 amino acids. Trimming took 6 bases from V and 4 from J; bases not matched to a gene: 3. The germline gives CDR1 SGHDT, CDR2 YYEEEE. The CDR3 nucleotides are TGTGCCAGCACCCGGACAGGGTACGAGCAGTACTTC. This codes for CASTRTGYEQYF.

This chain joins TRBV6-2 or TRBV6-3 and TRBJ2-7; 9 positions agree with TRBD1. In germline, CDR1 is MNHEY, CDR2 SVGEGT. Trimming cost V 6 bases and J 1 base; bases outside gene matches: 7. The CDR3 contains 15 residues. The CDR3 DNA reads TGTGCCAGCAGAAACTCCGGGACAGGGTCCTACGAGCAGTACTTC. Amino acid sequence: CASRNSGTGSYEQYF.

The J gene is TRBJ1-4, the V gene TRBV6-6; D is ambiguous. Per germline, CDR1 MNHNY and CDR2 SVGAGI (reference sequence). The CDR3 spans 16 residues. Trimming shortened V by 0 bases and J by 7 bases, and 15 bases separated the two germline ends. The CDR3 region is CASSYSLVREGEKLFF. The CDR3 coding sequence is TGTGCCAGCAGTTACTCGTTGGTTAGGGAGGGTGAAAAACTGTTTTTT.

The table lists this clonotype with many counts. The chain is built from TRBV4-3 and TRBJ2-3, with TRBD2 identical over 8 bases. The CDR3 totals 16 residues. After removal of 0 bases from V and 5 bases from J, the junction contained 7 bases not matched to a gene. The germline V gene has CDR1 LGHNA and CDR2 YSLEER. CDR3 in DNA: TGCGCCAGCAGCCAAGATCCCGGGGGGGGCATAGATACGCAGTATTTT. It is translated as CASSQDPGGGIDTQYF.

This clonotype was counted between two and nine times. This rearrangement joins TRBV14 to TRBJ2-3; D is uncertain. CDR1 and CDR2 (germline): SGHDN, FVKESK. The germline V and J ends were trimmed by 4 bases and 2 bases, with 10 bases remaining between them. The CDR3 is made up of 14 amino acids. The CDR3 sequence: CASSRKTYTDTQYF. DNA for the CDR3: TGTGCCAGCAGCCGAAAGACTTACACAGATACGCAGTATTTT.

There are many counts of this clonotype. The V gene is TRBV7-8, the J gene TRBJ2-5, with 10 bases matching TRBD2. The CDR3 sequence is 19 residues long. V lost 4 bases and J lost 2; bases outside the gene matches: 16. The V gene's germline CDR1 is SGHVS and CDR2 FQNEAQ. Here the CDR3 DNA reads TGTGCCAGCAGCTCCCGGGTGGTAGCGGGGGGCCGGGGGCAAGAGACCCAGTACTTC. Translated: CASSSRVVAGGRGQETQYF.

The chain joins TRBV6-5 to TRBJ2-3; TRBD1 agrees at 7 bases. Germline CDR1 is MNHEY and CDR2 is SVGAGI. The length of the CDR3 is 15 residues. V lost 5 bases to trimming and J lost 4 bases; unmatched junction nucleotides: 9. CDR3 nucleotides: TGTGCCAGCAGTCGCACAGGGGTTTGGGCAGATACGCAGTATTTT. This sequence encodes CASSRTGVWADTQYF.

This clonotype appeared a few times. The J gene is TRBJ1-2, the V gene TRBV7-2, with 7 bases that match TRBD1. The V gene end was trimmed by 11 bases and the J gene end by 5 bases; junction bases not matched to a gene: 11. Germline values: CDR1 SGHTA, CDR2 FQGNSA. The CDR3 runs to 13 residues. The CDR3 DNA reads as TGTGCCGGAAGTAGGGACAGCGAATATGGCTACACCTTC. It yields the protein CAGSRDSEYGYTF. Full variable domain (outside the CDR3, taken from reference TRBV7-2 and TRBJ1-2): GAGVSQSPSNKVTEKGKDVELRCDPISGHTALYWYRQSLGQGLEFLIYFQGNSAPDKSGLPSDRFSAERTGGSVSTLTIQRTQQEDSAVYLCAGSRDSEYGYTFGSGTRLTVV.

The CDR3, as DNA: TGTGCCAGCAGTCAGCCGGGACAGCCGCTCTATGGCTACACCTTC. Encoded protein: CASSQPGQPLYGYTF. The rearrangement joins TRBV6-6 to TRBJ1-2; TRBD1 agrees at 7 bases. The CDR3 has 15 amino acids. V was pared by 5 bases and J by 4 bases, with 10 bases of the junction left unmatched. CDR1 and CDR2 (germline): MNHNY, SVGAGI (reference sequence).

This clonotype came up a few times. A much larger clonotype is one base distant, so this may be a read error. The rearrangement links TRBV7-9 to TRBJ1-1; no clear D. The CDR3 sequence is 12 residues long. Germline V CDR1 and CDR2: SEHNR, FQNEAQ (reference sequence). CDR3 loop: CVSSFLNTEAFF. The CDR3 DNA follows: TGTGTCAGCAGCTTCTTGAACACTGAAGCTTTCTTT.

The V call is TRBV28, the J call TRBJ1-5, with 10 bases aligning to TRBD1. This CDR3 has 21 residues. V trimming: 4 bases; J trimming: 1 base; junction bases outside the gene matches: 19. The germline CDR1 and CDR2 sequences are MDHEN and SYDVKM. The CDR3 DNA follows: TGTGCCAGCAGTTCCCCATTCCCGACAGGGGGCGGATTTTGGAGCAATCAGCCCCAGCATTTT. It is translated as CASSSPFPTGGGFWSNQPQHF.

The chain is built from TRBV20-1 and TRBJ2-3; weak D call: TRBD1 (8 bases). V was shortened by 5 bases and J by 4 bases, with 16 bases between the two germline ends. This CDR3 contains 14 residues. Per the germline V gene, CDR1 is DFQATT and CDR2 is SNEGSKA (reference sequence). CDR3 DNA: TGCAGTGCTCCGGACAGGGCGGGGGCAGATACGCAGTATTTT. Translated: CSAPDRAGADTQYF.

The chain recombines TRBV6-2 or TRBV6-3 with TRBJ2-7, with D perhaps matching TRBD1 (5 bases). Germline lookup yields CDR1 MNHEY and CDR2 SVGEGT. The CDR3 loop spans 11 amino acids. V lost 8 bases, J lost 7 bases, and 12 bases lay in between. CDR3: CASSWGGEQYF. The CDR3 region has the DNA TGTGCCAGCTCTTGGGGCGGTGAGCAGTACTTC.

This clonotype was detected only a few times. The V gene is TRBV10-3, the J gene TRBJ1-3; no reliable D call. The CDR3 totals 15 residues. Per germline, CDR1 ENHRY and CDR2 SYGVKD. Trimming took 3 bases from V and 0 from J, leaving 9 bases between them. The chain's CDR3 is CAISDWGSSGNTIYF. The CDR3 DNA reads TGTGCCATCAGTGATTGGGGTTCCTCTGGAAACACCATATATTTT.

The V call is TRBV7-9, the J call TRBJ1-3; 7 bases match TRBD1. Trimming at V came to 3 bases and at J to 4 bases, leaving 6 bases not matched to a gene. The CDR3 runs to 15 residues. Germline assignment: CDR1 SEHNR and CDR2 FQNEAQ (reference sequence). CDR3 sequence reads: CASSLLGQIGNTIYF. The CDR3 nucleotides read TGTGCCAGCAGCTTGCTGGGACAGATAGGAAACACCATATATTTT.

This clonotype came up a few times. The rearrangement joins TRBV10-3 to TRBJ2-5; D could derive from TRBD1 or TRBD2 (5 bases each). The V gene lost 8 bases and the J gene lost 1 base, with 11 bases spanning the gap. CDR3 length: 13 amino acids. Germline V CDR1 and CDR2: ENHRY, SYGVKD. The CDR3 is CAIRGGSQETQYF. In DNA form, the CDR3 reads TGTGCCATCCGGGGCGGATCCCAAGAGACCCAGTACTTC.

This clonotype has ten or more counts. The genes are TRBV28 and TRBJ1-5; a possible D gene is TRBD1 (5 bases). The CDR3 is 16 residues long. Germline V gives CDR1 MDHEN, CDR2 SYDVKM. The V and J ends lost 4 bases and 2 bases respectively, with 15 bases between them. CDR3 sequence: CASSSSGTDRNQPQHF. CDR3 bases: TGTGCCAGCAGTTCCTCCGGGACCGATCGCAATCAGCCCCAGCATTTT.

This clonotype was picked up many times. The chain uses TRBV10-3 and TRBJ2-1; D perhaps matches TRBD1 (5 bases). The CDR3 totals 13 residues. Per germline, CDR1 ENHRY and CDR2 SYGVKD. Trimming took off 6 bases at V and 5 bases at J, with 11 bases between the two ends. CDR3 region: CAISPPRDNEQFF. The CDR3 region has the DNA TGTGCCATCAGCCCACCCAGGGACAATGAGCAGTTCTTC.

This clonotype was recorded a few times. The CDR3 DNA sequence: TGTGCCACCAGCAGAGATTTAAGAGACGCTAACTATGGCTACACCTTC. This encodes CATSRDLRDANYGYTF. The chain combines TRBV15 with TRBJ1-2, with D hard to call. Germline V gene sequence: CDR1 LNHNV, CDR2 YYDKDF (reference sequence). V lost 0 bases to trimming and J lost 0 bases, with 11 bases between them. The CDR3 is 16 amino acids.

This clonotype was observed a few times. The chain recombines TRBV5-1 with TRBJ1-4; no clear D gene. The V gene lost 2 bases and the J gene lost 4 bases, with 6 bases spanning the gap. The CDR3 has 13 residues. Germline V gene data show CDR1 as SGHRS and CDR2 as YFSETQ. The CDR3 coding sequence is TGCGCCAGCAGCTTCCAGGATAATGAAAAACTGTTTTTT. Translating gives CASSFQDNEKLFF.

Note on this clonotype: No DNA is shown, since the ends of the CDR3 on it are uncertain; the CDR3 is the one TCRdb lists. The chain joins TRBV24-1 to TRBJ2-2; the table's D call of TRBD2 was not tested on the DNA. Germline CDR1 KGHDR, CDR2 SFDVKD. Including both end residues, the CDR3 is 14 amino acids long. The CDR3 reads CATSAAGLPGSCFF.

The chain couples TRBV6-5 to TRBJ2-2; tentative D call: TRBD1 (6 bases). V dropped 5 bases and J dropped 6 bases, with 16 bases sitting between them. Germline assignment: CDR1 MNHEY and CDR2 SVGAGI. The CDR3 has 15 residues. DNA for the CDR3: TGTGCCAGCAGTCGACGTACAGGGACGGCCGGGGAGCTGTTTTTT. Amino acid sequence: CASSRRTGTAGELFF.

V gene TRBV7-9 combines with J gene TRBJ2-1; unclear D gene. Trimming pared 4 bases from V and 7 bases from J, leaving 14 bases between. CDR1 is SEHNR, CDR2 FQNEAQ, per germline (reference sequence). The CDR3 sequence is 14 residues long. CDR3 sequence: CASSSQGKANEQFF. CDR3 DNA: TGTGCCAGCAGCTCACAAGGAAAGGCGAATGAGCAGTTCTTC.

This clonotype has a handful of counts. This chain uses TRBV18 with TRBJ2-2; D is possibly TRBD1 (5 bases). Looked up from germline, CDR1 is KGHSH and CDR2 is LQKENI. The CDR3 contains 15 residues. Trimming stripped 1 base from V and 4 bases from J, with 10 bases between. The CDR3 nucleotides are TGTGCCAGCTCACCACAGAACAGGCCCACCGGGGAGCTGTTTTTT. Translated, it gives CASSPQNRPTGELFF.

This clonotype was recorded at least ten times. V and J are TRBV3-1 and TRBJ2-7; TRBD2 matches at 7 bases. This CDR3 is 15 amino acids long. V lost 3 bases and J lost 0; bases outside the gene matches: 5. Germline CDR1 reads LGHDT; CDR2 reads YNNKEL (reference sequence). The CDR3 region has the DNA TGTGCCAGCAGCCAGCGGGACTACCTCTCCTACGAGCAGTACTTC. Residues: CASSQRDYLSYEQYF.

This clonotype occurred a few times. The chain is built from TRBV12-3 or TRBV12-4 and TRBJ2-7; the D gene is possibly TRBD1 (6 bases). Trimming stripped 3 bases from V and 3 bases from J, with 9 bases between. This CDR3 region has 13 residues. The CDR3 sequence: CASSFGQIYEQYF. The CDR3, as DNA: TGTGCCAGCAGTTTCGGACAGATCTACGAGCAGTACTTC.

This clonotype was seen once. V usage is TRBV27 and J usage is TRBJ2-7; unclear D gene. The CDR3 has 11 residues. CDR1 MNHEY and CDR2 SMNVEV come from the germline V gene (reference sequence). V was cut by 8 bases and J by 1 base, with 6 bases left in between. CDR3 in amino acids: CASASSYEQYF. Written as DNA, the CDR3 is TGTGCCAGCGCATCATCCTACGAGCAGTACTTC.

In this sample, this clonotype turned up many times. V usage is TRBV7-6 and J usage is TRBJ1-2; TRBD1 aligns across 7 bases. Germline CDR1 is SGHVS and CDR2 is FNYEAQ. Trimming cost V 2 bases and J 9 bases; bases outside gene matches: 6. The CDR3 loop spans 13 amino acids. The CDR3 sequence is CASSLTWDSRYTF. DNA for the CDR3: TGTGCCAGCAGCTTAACTTGGGACAGCCGCTACACCTTC.

The V and J genes are TRBV2 and TRBJ2-3; TRBD2 agrees at 11 bases. CDR3 length: 17 residues. Germline assignment: CDR1 SNHLY and CDR2 FYNNEI. The V and J ends lost 4 bases and 0 bases, in that order; junction bases with no gene match: 6. As DNA, the CDR3 is TGTGCCAGCAGTGGGGCTAGCGGGGGGACTAGCACAGATACGCAGTATTTT. The encoded protein is CASSGASGGTSTDTQYF.

This clonotype was recorded many times. The J gene is TRBJ2-5, the V gene TRBV6-2 or TRBV6-3, with 9 bases fitting TRBD2. The CDR3 covers 16 residues. Germline V gene data show CDR1 as MNHEY and CDR2 as SVGEGT. V was clipped by 7 bases and J by 2 bases; unmatched bases: 11. The CDR3 DNA follows: TGTGCCAGCACCGACGGACCAGCGGGGGGACAAGAGACCCAGTACTTC. Translation: CASTDGPAGGQETQYF.